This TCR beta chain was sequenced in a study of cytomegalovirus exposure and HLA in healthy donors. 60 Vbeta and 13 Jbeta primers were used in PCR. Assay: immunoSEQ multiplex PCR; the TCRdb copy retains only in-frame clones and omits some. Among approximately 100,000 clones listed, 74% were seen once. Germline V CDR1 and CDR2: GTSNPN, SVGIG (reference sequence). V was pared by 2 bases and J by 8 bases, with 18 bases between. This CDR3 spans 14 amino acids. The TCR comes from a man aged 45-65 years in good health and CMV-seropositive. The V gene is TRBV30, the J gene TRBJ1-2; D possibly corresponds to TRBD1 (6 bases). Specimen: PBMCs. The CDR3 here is CAWSNRGGAKGYTF. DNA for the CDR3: TGTGCCTGGAGTAACCGCGGGGGGGCGAAGGGCTACACCTTC.